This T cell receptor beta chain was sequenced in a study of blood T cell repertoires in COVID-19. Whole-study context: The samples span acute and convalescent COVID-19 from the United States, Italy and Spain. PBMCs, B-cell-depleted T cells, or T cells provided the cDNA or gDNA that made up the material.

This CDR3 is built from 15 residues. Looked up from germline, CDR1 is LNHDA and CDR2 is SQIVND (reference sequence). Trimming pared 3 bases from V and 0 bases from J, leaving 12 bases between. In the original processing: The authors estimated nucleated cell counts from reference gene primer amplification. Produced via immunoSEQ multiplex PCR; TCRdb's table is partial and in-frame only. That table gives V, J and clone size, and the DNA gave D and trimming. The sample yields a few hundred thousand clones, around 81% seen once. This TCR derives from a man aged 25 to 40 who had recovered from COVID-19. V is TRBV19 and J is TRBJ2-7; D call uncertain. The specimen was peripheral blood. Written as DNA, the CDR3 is TGTGCCAGTAGTATCCTGGGCTCCCTCTCCTACGAGCAGTACTTC. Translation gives CASSILGSLSYEQYF.